This is a list of T cell receptor beta chains from one sample in a study of blood T cell repertoires in COVID-19. Generated by immunoSEQ multiplex PCR, the TCRdb table keeps only in-frame clones and is missing some. This table has approximately 400,000 clones, around four fifths appearing once. Sequencing was carried out using PBMCs or T cells enriched from blood (not recorded which). The source of these receptors is a woman in her forties or fifties who had recovered from COVID-19. Both conserved end residues are part of each CDR3. D genes are given only for firm matches. The size entry is marked missing in some rows and otherwise reads once, few, many or a size class.

CDR3 protein,CDR3 DNA,clone size,V gene,J gene,D gene
CASSVGPSAGRNSPLHF,TGTGCCAGCAGCGTTGGGCCTTCGGCAGGCCGTAATTCACCCCTCCACTTT,.,TRBV9,TRBJ1-6,.
CASSLEGGFSYEQYF,TGTGCCAGCAGCTTAGAGGGGGGGTTCTCCTACGAGCAGTACTTC,.,TRBV7-2,TRBJ2-7,.
CASRGQGRSNEKLFF,TGTGCCAGCAGGGGACAGGGGAGGTCTAATGAAAAACTGTTTTTT,once,TRBV28,TRBJ1-4,TRBD1
CASSQVLAGAGELFF,TGTGCCAGCAGCCAAGTTCTAGCGGGGGCCGGGGAGCTGTTTTTT,.,TRBV3-1/TRBV3-2,TRBJ2-2,TRBD2
CASSYPLGGGITEAFF,TGTGCCAGCAGTTACCCGTTAGGGGGGGGGATCACTGAAGCTTTCTTT,.,TRBV6-2/TRBV6-3,TRBJ1-1,.
CASSLEAGGKNIQYF,TGTGCCAGCAGCTTGGAGGCGGGGGGGAAAAACATTCAGTACTTC,.,TRBV5-4,TRBJ2-4,TRBD2
CASSRQGGGSPLHF,TGTGCCAGCAGCCGACAGGGGGGCGGTTCACCCCTCCACTTT,.,TRBV3-1/TRBV3-2,TRBJ1-6,TRBD1
CASSGGQGADYGYTF,TGTGCCAGCAGCGGAGGACAGGGGGCCGACTATGGCTACACCTTC,.,TRBV9,TRBJ1-2,TRBD1
CASSDYSTWGRDEQYF,TGTGCCAGCAGCGACTACTCCACTTGGGGTAGGGACGAGCAGTACTTC,.,TRBV14,TRBJ2-7,.
CASSPKDKGGYTF,TGTGCCAGCAGTCCTAAAGATAAGGGGGGCTACACCTTC,.,TRBV7-2,TRBJ1-2,.
CASSQTGSGYGYTF,TGTGCCAGCAGCCAAACGGGGTCGGGCTATGGCTACACCTTC,.,TRBV3-1/TRBV3-2,TRBJ1-2,.
CASSQTGTGYTF,TGTGCCAGCAGTCAGACAGGGACTGGCTACACCTTC,.,TRBV12-3/TRBV12-4,TRBJ1-2,TRBD1
CASGGDRADNEQFF,TGTGCCAGCGGGGGGGACAGGGCAGACAATGAGCAGTTCTTC,.,TRBV2,TRBJ2-1,TRBD1
CASSPDTTGSSSPLHF,TGTGCCAGCAGCCCAGACACTACCGGGTCGAGCTCACCCCTCCACTTT,.,TRBV3-1/TRBV3-2,TRBJ1-6,.
CASSQAVGGRSYGYTF,TGCGCCAGCAGCCAAGCCGTCGGGGGGCGTTCTTATGGCTACACCTTC,few,TRBV4-1,TRBJ1-2,.